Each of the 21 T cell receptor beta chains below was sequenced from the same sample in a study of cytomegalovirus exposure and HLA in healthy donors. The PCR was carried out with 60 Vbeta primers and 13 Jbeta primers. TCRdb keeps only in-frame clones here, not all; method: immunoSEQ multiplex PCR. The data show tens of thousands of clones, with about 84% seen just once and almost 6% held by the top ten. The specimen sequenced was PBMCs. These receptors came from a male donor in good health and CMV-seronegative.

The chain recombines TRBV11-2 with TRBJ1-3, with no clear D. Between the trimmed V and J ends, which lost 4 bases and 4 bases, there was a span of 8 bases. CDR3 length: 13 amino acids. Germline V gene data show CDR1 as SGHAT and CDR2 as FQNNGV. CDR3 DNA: TGTGCCAGCAGCTCGGGTGGCGGAAACACCATATATTTT. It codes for CASSSGGGNTIYF.

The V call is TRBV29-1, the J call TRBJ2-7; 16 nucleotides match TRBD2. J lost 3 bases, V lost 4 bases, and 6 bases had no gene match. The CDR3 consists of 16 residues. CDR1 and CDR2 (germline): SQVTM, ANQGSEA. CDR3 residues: CSVVGTSGGAYYEQYF. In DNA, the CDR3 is TGCAGCGTTGTGGGGACTAGCGGGGGGGCCTACTACGAGCAGTACTTC.

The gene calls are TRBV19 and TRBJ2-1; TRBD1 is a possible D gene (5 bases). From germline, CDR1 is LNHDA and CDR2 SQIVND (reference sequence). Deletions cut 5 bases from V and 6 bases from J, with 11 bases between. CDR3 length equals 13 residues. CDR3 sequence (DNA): TGTGCCAGTAGTCCGACAGTACTCAATGAGCAGTTCTTC. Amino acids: CASSPTVLNEQFF.

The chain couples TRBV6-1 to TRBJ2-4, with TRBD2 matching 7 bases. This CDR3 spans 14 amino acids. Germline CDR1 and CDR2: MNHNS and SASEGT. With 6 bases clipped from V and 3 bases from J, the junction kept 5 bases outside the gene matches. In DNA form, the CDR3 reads TGTGCCAGCAGCGCCACGGGGGGCAAAAACATTCAGTACTTC. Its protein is CASSATGGKNIQYF.

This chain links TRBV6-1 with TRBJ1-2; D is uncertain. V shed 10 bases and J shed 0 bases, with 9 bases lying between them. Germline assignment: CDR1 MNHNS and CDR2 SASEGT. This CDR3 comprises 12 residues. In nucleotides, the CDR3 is TGTGCCACCTCCCCCGCTAACTATGGCTACACCTTC. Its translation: CATSPANYGYTF.

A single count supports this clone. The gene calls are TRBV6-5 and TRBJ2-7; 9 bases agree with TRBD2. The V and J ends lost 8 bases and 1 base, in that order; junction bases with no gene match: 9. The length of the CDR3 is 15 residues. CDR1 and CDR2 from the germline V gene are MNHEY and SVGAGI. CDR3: CASQFLAGLSYEQYF. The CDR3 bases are TGTGCCAGCCAATTTCTAGCGGGGTTGTCCTACGAGCAGTACTTC.

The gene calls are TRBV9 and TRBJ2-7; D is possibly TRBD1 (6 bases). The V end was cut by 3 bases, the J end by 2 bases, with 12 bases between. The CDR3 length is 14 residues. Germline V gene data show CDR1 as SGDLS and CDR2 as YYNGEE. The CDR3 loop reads CASSAGTSTYEQYF. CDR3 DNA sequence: TGTGCCAGCAGCGCCGGGACAAGTACCTACGAGCAGTACTTC.

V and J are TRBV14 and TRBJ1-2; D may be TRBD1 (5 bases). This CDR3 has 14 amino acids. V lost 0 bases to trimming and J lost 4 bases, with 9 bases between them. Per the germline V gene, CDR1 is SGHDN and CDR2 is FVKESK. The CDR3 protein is CASSQDQGGYGYTF. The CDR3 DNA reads TGTGCCAGCAGCCAAGATCAGGGAGGCTATGGCTACACCTTC. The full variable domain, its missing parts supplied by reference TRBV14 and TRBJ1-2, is EAGVTQFPSHSVIEKGQTVTLRCDPISGHDNLYWYRRVMGKEIKFLLHFVKESKQDESGMPNNRFLAERTGGTYSTLKVQPAELEDSGVYFCASSQDQGGYGYTFGSGTRLTVV.

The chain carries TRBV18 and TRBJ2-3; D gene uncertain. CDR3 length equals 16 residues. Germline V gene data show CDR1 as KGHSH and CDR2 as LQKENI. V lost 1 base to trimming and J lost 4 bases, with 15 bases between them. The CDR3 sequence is CASSPRAYPSPDTQYF. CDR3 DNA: TGTGCCAGCTCACCACGGGCCTACCCCTCCCCAGATACGCAGTATTTT.

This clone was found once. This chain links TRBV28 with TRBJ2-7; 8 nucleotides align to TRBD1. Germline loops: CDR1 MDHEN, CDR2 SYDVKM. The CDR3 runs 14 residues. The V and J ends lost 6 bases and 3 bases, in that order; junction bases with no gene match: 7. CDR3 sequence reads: CASRRTGNFYEQYF. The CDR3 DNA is TGTGCCAGCAGACGGACAGGGAATTTCTACGAGCAGTACTTC.

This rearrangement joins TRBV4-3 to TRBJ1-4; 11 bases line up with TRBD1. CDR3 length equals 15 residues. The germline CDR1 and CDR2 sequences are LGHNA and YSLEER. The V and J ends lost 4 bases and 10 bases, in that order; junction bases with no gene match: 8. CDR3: CASSLTGTGGGKLFF. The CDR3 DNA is TGCGCCAGCAGCCTCACCGGGACAGGGGGTGGAAAACTGTTTTTT.

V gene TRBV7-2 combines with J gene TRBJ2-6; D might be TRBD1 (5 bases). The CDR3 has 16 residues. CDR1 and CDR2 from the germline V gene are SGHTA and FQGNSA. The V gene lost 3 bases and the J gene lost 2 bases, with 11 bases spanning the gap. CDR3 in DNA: TGTGCCAGCAGCTTGGGCAGGGCTACTGGGGCCAACGTCCTGACTTTC. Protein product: CASSLGRATGANVLTF.

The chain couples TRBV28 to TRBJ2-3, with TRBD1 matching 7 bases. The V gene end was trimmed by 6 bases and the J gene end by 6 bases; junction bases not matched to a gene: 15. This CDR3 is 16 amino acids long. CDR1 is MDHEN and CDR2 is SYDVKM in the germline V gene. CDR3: CASSSTIDRVSDTQYF. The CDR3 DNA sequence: TGTGCCAGCAGCTCTACTATCGACAGGGTCTCCGATACGCAGTATTTT.

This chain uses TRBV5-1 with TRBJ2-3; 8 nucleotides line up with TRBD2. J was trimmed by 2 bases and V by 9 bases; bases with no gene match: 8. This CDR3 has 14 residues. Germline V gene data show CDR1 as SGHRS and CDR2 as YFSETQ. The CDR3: CATHGGGITDTQYF. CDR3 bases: TGCGCCACCCACGGCGGGGGGATCACAGATACGCAGTATTTT.

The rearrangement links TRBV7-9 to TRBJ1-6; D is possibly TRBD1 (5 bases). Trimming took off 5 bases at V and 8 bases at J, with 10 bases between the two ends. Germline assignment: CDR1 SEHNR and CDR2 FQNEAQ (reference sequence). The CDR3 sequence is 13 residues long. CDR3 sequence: CASSQGTYSPLHF. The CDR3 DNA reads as TGTGCCAGCAGCCAGGGCACCTATTCACCCCTCCACTTT.

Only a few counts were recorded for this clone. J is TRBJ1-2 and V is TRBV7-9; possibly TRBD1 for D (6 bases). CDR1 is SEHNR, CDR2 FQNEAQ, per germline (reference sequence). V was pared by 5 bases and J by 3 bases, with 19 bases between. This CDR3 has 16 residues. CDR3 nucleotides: TGTGCCAGCAGCCAAGACCTTACAGGGTGGGACTATGGCTACACCTTC. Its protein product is CASSQDLTGWDYGYTF. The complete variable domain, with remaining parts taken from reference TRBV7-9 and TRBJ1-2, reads DTGVSQNPRHKITKRGQNVTFRCDPISEHNRLYWYRQTLGQGPEFLTYFQNEAQLEKSRLLSDRFSAERPKGSFSTLEIQRTEQGDSAMYLCASSQDLTGWDYGYTFGSGTRLTVV.

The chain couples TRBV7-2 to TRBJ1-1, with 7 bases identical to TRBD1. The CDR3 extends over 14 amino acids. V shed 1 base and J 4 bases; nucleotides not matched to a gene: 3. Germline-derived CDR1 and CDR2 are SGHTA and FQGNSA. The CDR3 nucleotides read TGTGCCAGCAGCTTAGATCAGGGGGGCACTGAAGCTTTCTTT. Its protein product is CASSLDQGGTEAFF.

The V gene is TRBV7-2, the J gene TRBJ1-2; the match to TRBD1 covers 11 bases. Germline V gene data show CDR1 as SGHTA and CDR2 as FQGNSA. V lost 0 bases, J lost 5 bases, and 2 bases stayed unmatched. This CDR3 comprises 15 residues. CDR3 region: CASSLAGQGGYGYTF. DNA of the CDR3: TGTGCCAGCAGCTTAGCGGGACAGGGGGGATATGGCTACACCTTC.

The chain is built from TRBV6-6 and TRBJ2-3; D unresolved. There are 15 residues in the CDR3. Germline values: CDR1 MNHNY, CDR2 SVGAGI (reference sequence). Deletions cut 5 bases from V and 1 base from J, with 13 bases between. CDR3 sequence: CASSRSVGGTDTQYF. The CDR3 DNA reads TGTGCCAGCAGTCGTAGTGTGGGCGGCACAGATACGCAGTATTTT.

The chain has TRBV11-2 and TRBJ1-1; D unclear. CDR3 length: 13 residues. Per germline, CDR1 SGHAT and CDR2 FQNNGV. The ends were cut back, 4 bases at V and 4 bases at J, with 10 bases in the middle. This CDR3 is CASSSHSGTEAFF. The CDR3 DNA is TGTGCCAGCAGCTCCCATTCAGGCACTGAAGCTTTCTTT.

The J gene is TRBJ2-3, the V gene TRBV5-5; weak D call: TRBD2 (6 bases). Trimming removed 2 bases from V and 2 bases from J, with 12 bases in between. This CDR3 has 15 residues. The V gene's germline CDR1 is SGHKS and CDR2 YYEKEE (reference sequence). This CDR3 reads CASSLGDWPTDTQYF. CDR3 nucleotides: TGTGCCAGCAGCTTAGGGGACTGGCCCACAGATACGCAGTATTTT.